These 24 T cell receptor beta chains originate from one sample sequenced in a study of type 1 and type 2 diabetes patients. Amplification started from genomic DNA. Multiplex PCR with 30 forward and 13 reverse primers amplified the TCR beta CDR3. TCRdb called the multiplex PCR reads again in MiXCR, with one record for every CDR3 protein. The sample lists fewer than 300,000 distinct CDR3 sequences; over 45% were seen once. The source material was peripheral blood mononuclear cells (PBMCs). These TCRs come from a man aged 18 to 29 with type 2 diabetes.

Remarks on this clonotype: An end of the junction does not agree with germline; a read error may underlie this. V gene TRBV5-1 combines with J gene TRBJ2-7; D unclear. CDR1 and CDR2 from the germline V gene are SGHRS and YFSETQ. CDR3 length equals 15 residues. In DNA form, the CDR3 reads TGTGCCAGCAGCCTGGGCGCACGTAGCTCCTACGAGCAGTACTTC. Translated, it gives CASSLGARSSYEQYF.

The V call is TRBV9, the J call TRBJ2-3; D possibly corresponds to TRBD2 (5 bases). The CDR3 covers 14 residues. Trimming took off 2 bases at V and 3 bases at J, with 10 bases between the two ends. Per the germline V gene, CDR1 is SGDLS and CDR2 is YYNGEE. DNA of the CDR3: TGTGCCAGCAGCGTTGTCGGGGAAACAGATACGCAGTATTTT. Its protein is CASSVVGETDTQYF.

The chain is built from TRBV6-5 and TRBJ2-7; D not certain. Germline CDR1 and CDR2: MNHEY and SVGAGI. V was clipped by 6 bases and J by 9 bases, with 24 bases between them. The length of the CDR3 is 15 residues. The CDR3 region is CASSLTEAPYAVQYF. The CDR3 DNA follows: TGTGCCAGCAGCTTAACAGAGGCCCCATACGCGGTGCAGTACTTC.

This clonotype has a handful of counts. The genes are TRBV6-6 and TRBJ1-5; 9 positions match TRBD1. The trim removed 4 bases at V and 7 bases at J, leaving 8 bases unmatched. This CDR3 contains 15 residues. CDR1 and CDR2 from the germline V gene are MNHNY and SVGAGI (reference sequence). The CDR3 spells CASSWGQGGGQPQHF. CDR3 nucleotides: TGTGCCAGCAGTTGGGGACAGGGAGGGGGACAGCCCCAGCATTTT.

The rearrangement uses TRBV5-1 and TRBJ2-3; D remains ambiguous. The CDR3 has 17 amino acids. Germline V lookup: CDR1 SGHRS, CDR2 YFSETQ. Trimming cost V 0 bases and J 0 bases, with 14 bases left between them. The CDR3 region has the DNA TGCGCCAGCAGCTTGGCCGGGTCGACCCTAAGCACAGATACGCAGTATTTT. Translation gives CASSLAGSTLSTDTQYF.

This rearrangement joins TRBV7-3 to TRBJ1-2; TRBD1 is a possible D gene (5 bases). CDR1 is SGHTA and CDR2 is FQGTGA in the germline V gene. The CDR3 has 13 residues. The V end was cut by 3 bases, the J end by 8 bases, with 13 bases between. The CDR3 coding sequence is TGTGCCAGCAGCTTTAACTTGGGGGAGGGCTACACCTTC. Translating it yields CASSFNLGEGYTF.

This clonotype showed up just a few times. The V and J genes are TRBV2 and TRBJ2-3; no clear D gene. The V gene lost 5 bases and the J gene lost 5 bases, with 8 bases spanning the gap. The CDR3 sequence is 12 residues long. Looked up from germline, CDR1 is SNHLY and CDR2 is FYNNEI. CDR3 DNA: TGTGCCAGCAGTAGTGGGGAAGATACGCAGTATTTT. Translating it yields CASSSGEDTQYF.

The chain recombines TRBV10-3 with TRBJ2-3; maybe TRBD1 (8 bases). CDR3 size: 16 residues. V gave up 6 bases and J gave up 6 bases, with 22 bases separating them. CDR1 is ENHRY, CDR2 SYGVKD, per germline. In DNA form, the CDR3 reads TGTGCCATCAGAGACCGACAGGGGAGGGTCTCGGATACGCAGTATTTT. Its protein product is CAIRDRQGRVSDTQYF.

This chain uses TRBV2 with TRBJ1-2, with D perhaps matching TRBD1 (6 bases). The V end lost 6 bases, the J end lost 2 bases, and 13 bases lay between the germline ends. This CDR3 comprises 14 residues. The germline V gene encodes CDR1 SNHLY and CDR2 FYNNEI. The CDR3 sequence is CASSGDRRNYGYTF. CDR3 nucleotide sequence: TGTGCCAGCAGCGGCGACAGGCGGAACTATGGCTACACCTTC. Supplemented by reference TRBV2 and TRBJ1-2, the full variable domain reads EPEVTQTPSHQVTQMGQEVILRCVPISNHLYFYWYRQILGQKVEFLVSFYNNEISEKSEIFDDQFSVERPDGSNFTLKIRSTKLEDSAMYFCASSGDRRNYGYTFGSGTRLTVV.

This clonotype has more than one count but fewer than ten. V usage is TRBV11-2 and J usage is TRBJ2-3; TRBD2 matches 9 bases. Germline V gene data show CDR1 as SGHAT and CDR2 as FQNNGV. The CDR3 is 16 amino acids. V lost 5 bases to trimming and J lost 4 bases; unmatched junction nucleotides: 10. In DNA form, the CDR3 reads TGTGCCAGCAGCAATAGCGGGAGACGACGAGCAGATACGCAGTATTTT. This translates into CASSNSGRRRADTQYF.

In the case of this clonotype: A junction boundary mismatches the germline segment, possibly from a read error. The chain has TRBV2 and TRBJ2-5; no firm D call. This CDR3 is built from 15 residues. Germline loops: CDR1 SNHLY, CDR2 FYNNEI. This CDR3 reads CASMGRAWYQGTQYF. DNA of the CDR3: TGTGCCAGCATGGGTCGCGCTTGGTACCAAGGGACCCAGTACTTC.

V and J are TRBV29-1 and TRBJ2-7, with no clear D. The CDR3 spans 12 residues. Trimming cost V 6 bases and J 1 base, with 10 bases left between them. Germline values: CDR1 SQVTM, CDR2 ANQGSEA. CDR3 sequence: CSVWLASYEQYF. In DNA, the CDR3 is TGCAGCGTATGGTTGGCGTCCTACGAGCAGTACTTC.

The V gene is TRBV19, the J gene TRBJ2-1, with D perhaps being TRBD1 or TRBD2 (5 bases each). Germline V lookup: CDR1 LNHDA, CDR2 SQIVND (reference sequence). The CDR3 covers 16 residues. The germline V and J ends were trimmed by 4 bases and 0 bases, with 13 bases remaining between them. The CDR3 DNA reads TGTGCCAGTAGTACCCGGGACCAGAGCTCCTACAATGAGCAGTTCTTC. Protein sequence: CASSTRDQSSYNEQFF.

This clonotype was observed a few times. J is TRBJ2-7 and V is TRBV7-3; D remains ambiguous. In germline, CDR1 is SGHTA, CDR2 FQGTGA. The CDR3 consists of 13 residues. V shed 0 bases and J shed 5 bases, with 8 bases lying between them. In nucleotides, the CDR3 is TGTGCCAGCAGCTTAACGTCAGAGGACGAGCAGTACTTC. Its protein is CASSLTSEDEQYF. Together with reference TRBV7-3 and TRBJ2-7, the CDR3 gives the full variable domain: GAGVSQTPSNKVTEKGKYVELRCDPISGHTALYWYRQSLGQGPEFLIYFQGTGAADDSGLPNDRFFAVRPEGSVSTLKIQRTERGDSAVYLCASSLTSEDEQYFGPGTRLTVT.

The CDR3 nucleotides are TGCAGCGTTGAAGCTAGCGGGGGCTACGAGCAGTTCTTC. As protein: CSVEASGGYEQFF. The chain uses TRBV29-1 and TRBJ2-1, with 10 bases matching TRBD2. CDR1 is SQVTM, CDR2 ANQGSEA, per germline. This CDR3 is 13 amino acids long. The V gene end was trimmed by 1 base and the J gene end by 10 bases; junction bases not matched to a gene: 4.

The V call is TRBV24-1, the J call TRBJ2-3; 8 bases match TRBD1. V lost 4 bases, J lost 2 bases, and 7 bases stayed unmatched. Germline V gene lookup returns CDR1 KGHDR and CDR2 SFDVKD. CDR3 length: 16 residues. This CDR3 is CATSDPGQGLTDTQYF. CDR3 DNA: TGTGCCACCAGTGACCCCGGACAGGGACTCACAGATACGCAGTATTTT.

The chain recombines TRBV5-1 with TRBJ1-2; 7 positions match TRBD1. V dropped 4 bases and J dropped 4; count of bases not matched to a gene: 7. The CDR3 runs 14 residues. Germline loops: CDR1 SGHRS, CDR2 YFSETQ. The CDR3 DNA sequence: TGCGCCAGCAGCCCGGGACAGCCTGGCTATGGCTACACCTTC. Protein sequence: CASSPGQPGYGYTF.

The chain employs TRBV7-9 and TRBJ2-3, with D possibly TRBD2 on 5 matching bases. This CDR3 contains 12 residues. CDR1 is SEHNR, CDR2 FQNEAQ, per germline (reference sequence). V was shortened by 3 bases and J by 8 bases, with 9 bases between the two germline ends. CDR3 DNA: TGTGCCAGCAGCTTGGACGAGGGTACGCAGTATTTT. Amino acid sequence: CASSLDEGTQYF.

This chain links TRBV20-1 with TRBJ2-7, with D possibly being TRBD2 (6 bases). The CDR3 spans 16 residues. The germline gives CDR1 DFQATT, CDR2 SNEGSKA (reference sequence). V lost 6 bases and J lost 0, with 21 bases in between. CDR3 sequence reads: CSARLTSPRSSYEQYF. CDR3 nucleotide sequence: TGCAGTGCGAGACTAACTAGCCCGAGAAGCTCCTACGAGCAGTACTTC.

This chain connects TRBV28 to TRBJ2-6; D gene ambiguous. Between the trimmed V and J ends, which lost 6 bases and 0 bases, there was a span of 6 bases. Germline V gene data show CDR1 as MDHEN and CDR2 as SYDVKM. This CDR3 comprises 14 residues. In nucleotides, the CDR3 is TGTGCCAGCAGAGACACCTCTGGGGCCAACGTCCTGACTTTC. Protein sequence: CASRDTSGANVLTF.

This clonotype appeared many times. The chain combines TRBV10-2 with TRBJ1-1; perhaps TRBD1 as D (5 bases). The V and J ends lost 3 bases and 7 bases respectively, with 15 bases between them. CDR3 length equals 14 residues. CDR1 and CDR2 (germline): WSHSY, SAAADI. The CDR3 loop is CASSEPTRGYEAFF. The CDR3 DNA is TGCGCCAGCAGTGAACCTACCCGGGGCTATGAAGCTTTCTTT.

The chain links TRBV9 to TRBJ2-2; D gene unclear. This CDR3 comprises 15 residues. Trimming took off 3 bases at V and 3 bases at J, with 12 bases between the two ends. CDR1 SGDLS and CDR2 YYNGEE come from the germline V gene. The CDR3 protein is CASSGEPPDTGELFF. The CDR3 DNA reads TGTGCCAGCAGCGGGGAACCCCCCGACACCGGGGAGCTGTTTTTT.

Regarding this clonotype: One end of the junction varies from germline; a read error may be responsible. The chain uses TRBV10-1 and TRBJ2-7; D may correspond to TRBD1 or TRBD2 (5 bases each). Germline CDR1 WNHNN, CDR2 SYGVQD (reference sequence). This CDR3 has 16 amino acids. The CDR3 sequence is CASRSVRPPGTHSLVF. CDR3 bases: TGCGCCAGCCGAAGCGTCCGCCCTCCAGGGACCCACTCCTTAGTCTTC.

Worth noting for this clonotype: With a much larger clone just one base away, this may be a read error. This chain links TRBV2 with TRBJ1-2; D is perhaps TRBD1 (6 bases). Trimming cost V 7 bases and J 8 bases, with 14 bases left between them. The CDR3 contains 12 residues. Germline V gene lookup returns CDR1 SNHLY and CDR2 FYNNEI. As DNA, the CDR3 is TGTGCCAGCACGCTACAGGGACCAGGCTACACCTTC. It is translated as CASTLQGPGYTF.